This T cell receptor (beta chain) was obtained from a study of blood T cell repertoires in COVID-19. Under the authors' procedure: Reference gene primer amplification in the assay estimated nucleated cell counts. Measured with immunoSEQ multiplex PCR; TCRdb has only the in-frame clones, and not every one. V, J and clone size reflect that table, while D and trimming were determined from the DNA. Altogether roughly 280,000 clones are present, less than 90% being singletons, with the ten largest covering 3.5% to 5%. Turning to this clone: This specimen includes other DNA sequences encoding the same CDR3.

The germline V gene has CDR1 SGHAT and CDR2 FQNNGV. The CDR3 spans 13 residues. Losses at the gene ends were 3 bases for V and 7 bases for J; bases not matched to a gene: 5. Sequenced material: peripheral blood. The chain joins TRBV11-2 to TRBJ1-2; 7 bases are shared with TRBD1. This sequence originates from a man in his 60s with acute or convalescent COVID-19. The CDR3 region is CASSLEGASGYTF. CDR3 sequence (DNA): TGTGCCAGCAGCTTGGAGGGGGCAAGTGGCTACACCTTC.